Listed here are 18 T cell receptor beta chains from one sample, sequenced in a study of T cells in pancreatic ductal adenocarcinoma. Selected pancreatic ductal adenocarcinoma patients had undergone surgery without neoadjuvant therapy. The assay was immunoSEQ multiplex PCR, and TCRdb's table has in-frame clones only and misses some. This table holds about 9,400 clones, roughly 67% found once. The sequencing input was pancreatic tumor tissue. These receptors were taken from a human donor with pancreatic ductal adenocarcinoma.

This chain links TRBV12-5 with TRBJ1-5, with 8 bases fitting TRBD1. Trimming cost V 6 bases and J 0 bases; bases outside gene matches: 4. Germline V gene sequence: CDR1 LGHNT, CDR2 FRNRAP. This CDR3 comprises 15 residues. CDR3 loop: CASGNDRGSNQPQHF. The CDR3 region has the DNA TGTGCTAGTGGGAACGACAGGGGTAGCAATCAGCCCCAGCATTTT.

This sequence joins TRBV28 and TRBJ2-1; D may be TRBD1 (6 bases). With 6 bases removed from V and 6 bases from J, the gap between germline ends came to 24 bases. This CDR3 is 17 amino acids long. Germline V CDR1 and CDR2: MDHEN, SYDVKM. CDR3 nucleotide sequence: TGTGCCAGCAGGGGGGTCGGGACATTTGGGAAAGGCAATGAGCAGTTCTTC. Its protein product is CASRGVGTFGKGNEQFF.

V usage is TRBV19 and J usage is TRBJ1-1; 12 bases agree with TRBD1. The V segment lost 7 bases and the J segment 1 base; nucleotides outside the gene matches: 7. CDR1 and CDR2 (germline): LNHDA, SQIVND (reference sequence). This CDR3 spans 16 amino acids. CDR3 bases: TGTGCCAGTACCCGGGACAGGGGGCTACCGAACACTGAAGCTTTCTTT. This codes for CASTRDRGLPNTEAFF.

This chain links TRBV6-1 with TRBJ1-2, with D perhaps matching TRBD1 (6 bases). Looked up from germline, CDR1 is MNHNS and CDR2 is SASEGT. The CDR3 has 15 amino acids. V dropped 1 base and J dropped 4 bases, with 13 bases sitting between them. In DNA form, the CDR3 reads TGTGCCAGCAGTGAAGTTCAGGGGAGCTCCTATGGCTACACCTTC. Translation: CASSEVQGSSYGYTF.

This chain uses TRBV27 with TRBJ2-2; D ambiguous. Looked up from germline, CDR1 is MNHEY and CDR2 is SMNVEV (reference sequence). This CDR3 spans 15 amino acids. V lost 3 bases, J lost 1 base, and 9 bases lay in between. CDR3 region: CASSFDKGNTGELFF. The DNA of the CDR3 is TGTGCCAGCAGTTTTGATAAAGGGAACACCGGGGAGCTGTTTTTT.

This clone was counted a few times. The junction departs from the called germline gene at one end, perhaps through a read error. The gene calls are TRBV5-1 and TRBJ2-7; a possible D gene is TRBD2 (5 bases). The germline CDR1 and CDR2 sequences are SGHRS and YFSETQ. The CDR3 length is 12 residues. In DNA, the CDR3 is TGTGCCAGCTCAGCTTTGGCGGAGGCGCAGTACTTC. Amino acid sequence: CASSALAEAQYF.

In DNA form, the CDR3 reads TGTGCCAGCCAGACCGCGCGGAGCTATGGCTACACCTTC. Translating gives CASQTARSYGYTF. This chain links TRBV19 with TRBJ1-2; D remains ambiguous. Germline V gene sequence: CDR1 LNHDA, CDR2 SQIVND (reference sequence). The germline V and J ends were trimmed by 9 bases and 4 bases, with 15 bases remaining between them. The CDR3 extends over 13 amino acids. Full variable domain (outside the CDR3, taken from reference TRBV19 and TRBJ1-2): DGGITQSPKYLFRKEGQNVTLSCEQNLNHDAMYWYRQDPGQGLRLIYYSQIVNDFQKGDIAEGYSVSREKKESFPLTVTSAQKNPTAFYLCASQTARSYGYTFGSGTRLTVV.

The CDR3 region has the DNA TGTGCCAGCGGCAGGGGGAATTATGGCTACACCTTC. Its translation: CASGRGNYGYTF. The chain recombines TRBV7-8 with TRBJ1-2; 7 nucleotides align to TRBD1. The J segment lost 5 bases and the V segment lost 8 bases, leaving 5 bases of the junction unmatched. Germline V lookup: CDR1 SGHVS, CDR2 FQNEAQ. CDR3 size: 12 residues.

The chain employs TRBV5-1 and TRBJ1-1, with D maybe TRBD1 (6 bases). Germline V gene lookup returns CDR1 SGHRS and CDR2 YFSETQ. CDR3 size: 18 residues. V lost 0 bases to trimming and J lost 0 bases, with 18 bases between them. CDR3 nucleotide sequence: TGCGCCAGCAGCTTGGCCCCCACAGGGATGAGAGTGAACACTGAAGCTTTCTTT. This gives the protein CASSLAPTGMRVNTEAFF.

The chain links TRBV7-2 to TRBJ2-1; the D gene is possibly TRBD2 (5 bases). The V gene's germline CDR1 is SGHTA and CDR2 FQGNSA. This CDR3 spans 15 amino acids. The V gene lost 5 bases and the J gene lost 1 base, with 12 bases spanning the gap. CDR3 amino acids: CASSGRSASYNEQFF. The CDR3 nucleotides are TGTGCCAGCAGCGGTCGTAGCGCGTCCTACAATGAGCAGTTCTTC.

This chain connects TRBV10-1 to TRBJ1-5; D remains ambiguous. The ends were cut back, 7 bases at V and 7 bases at J, with 17 bases in the middle. The germline V gene encodes CDR1 WNHNN and CDR2 SYGVQD (reference sequence). This CDR3 is built from 14 residues. CDR3 sequence (DNA): TGCGCCAGCAAAGAGGACCCGGGCAGGCAGCCCCAGCATTTT. Its protein product is CASKEDPGRQPQHF.

The J gene is TRBJ1-1, the V gene TRBV5-6; D perhaps matches TRBD1 (6 bases). Trimming removed 3 bases at V and 3 bases at J, with 12 bases between. The germline V gene has CDR1 SGHDT and CDR2 YYEEEE. The CDR3 is made up of 14 amino acids. CDR3 sequence reads: CASSYRVLDTEAFF. In DNA, the CDR3 is TGTGCCAGCAGCTACAGGGTTCTAGACACTGAAGCTTTCTTT.

This clone was seen only once. This chain joins TRBV2 and TRBJ1-4; the D is unclear. V lost 1 base and J 7 bases, leaving 13 bases between the germline ends. The CDR3 loop spans 15 amino acids. CDR1 SNHLY and CDR2 FYNNEI come from the germline V gene. The CDR3 loop reads CASSEEAGRGEKLFF. The CDR3 coding sequence is TGTGCCAGCAGTGAAGAAGCGGGGAGAGGTGAAAAACTGTTTTTT.

V is TRBV14 and J is TRBJ2-7; a possible D gene is TRBD2 (5 bases). Trimming cost V 0 bases and J 3 bases, with 12 bases left between them. This CDR3 has 15 amino acids. Germline-derived CDR1 and CDR2 are SGHDN and FVKESK. CDR3 residues: CASSQEEVAGYEQYF. The CDR3 DNA reads TGTGCCAGCAGCCAAGAGGAGGTAGCAGGCTACGAGCAGTACTTC. Together with reference TRBV14 and TRBJ2-7, the CDR3 gives the full variable domain: EAGVTQFPSHSVIEKGQTVTLRCDPISGHDNLYWYRRVMGKEIKFLLHFVKESKQDESGMPNNRFLAERTGGTYSTLKVQPAELEDSGVYFCASSQEEVAGYEQYFGPGTRLTVT.

The chain joins TRBV5-1 to TRBJ2-2, with 9 bases that match TRBD1. Losses at the gene ends were 7 bases for V and 4 bases for J; bases not matched to a gene: 8. CDR1 and CDR2 from the germline V gene are SGHRS and YFSETQ. The CDR3 runs to 15 residues. For the CDR3, the DNA is TGCGCCAGCCACCGGGACAGGGCTTCCACCGGGGAGCTGTTTTTT. Its translation is CASHRDRASTGELFF.

The gene calls are TRBV4-1 and TRBJ2-1; no reliable D call. The germline CDR1 and CDR2 sequences are MGHRA and YSYEKL. The CDR3 contains 15 residues. V gave up 3 bases and J gave up 1 base, with 10 bases separating them. CDR3 in DNA: TGCGCCAGCAGCCATAACGGGCTATCCTACAATGAGCAGTTCTTC. This sequence encodes CASSHNGLSYNEQFF.

The V call is TRBV6-1, the J call TRBJ1-1; D is ambiguous. The V and J ends lost 4 bases and 11 bases respectively, with 11 bases between them. This CDR3 comprises 11 residues. Germline assignment: CDR1 MNHNS and CDR2 SASEGT. The CDR3 sequence is CASSVRILAFF. In nucleotides, the CDR3 is TGTGCCAGCAGTGTGAGGATTTTGGCTTTCTTT.

The chain combines TRBV11-3 with TRBJ1-4, with D perhaps TRBD1 (5 bases). Germline V lookup: CDR1 SGHNT, CDR2 YENEEA. CDR3 size: 16 residues. V lost 4 bases, J lost 1 base, and 13 bases lay in between. CDR3 bases: TGTGCCAGCAGCTCCCTGCGGGGCCTAACTAATGAAAAACTGTTTTTT. It yields the protein CASSSLRGLTNEKLFF.